The clone carrying this T cell receptor beta chain was seen many times. Its matching antigen is unknown. Trimming cost V 7 bases and J 1 base, with 14 bases left between them. Germline V gene data show CDR1 as DFQATT and CDR2 as SNEGSKA (reference sequence). This CDR3 region has 14 residues. Stated time point: pre-sensitization, week 0. Treatment defined: therapeutic diphenylcyclopropenone sensitization with weekly scalp DPC. Ahead of applying each patch test, blood was sampled. Suited to DPC and affected by alopecia, the donors ranged from 18 to 70 years old. These data originate in a study of human T cells and chemical hapten exposure. The overall study: From small differences in pooled library volume came most of the variation in per-sample TCR yields. Overall study results and limits: High-frequency TCRs, those above 1 in 1000, stayed the same after DPC sensitization.

Each CDR3 protein is one row after TCRdb ran MiXCR on the RACE reads. The data hold 380,000 or so distinct CDR3 sequences, with 5.5% observed a single time. This clonotype was obtained from a woman aged 18-29 years with alopecia areata. Some clones in this sample may be carry-over from other donors' samples. The sequenced sample was whole blood, obtained in connection with sensitization to the hapten diphenylcyclopropenone (DPC). The J gene is TRBJ1-5, the V gene TRBV20-1, with D possibly TRBD1 on 5 matching bases. CDR3 protein: CSVPGPTSNQPQHF. CDR3 DNA sequence: TGCAGTGTTCCGGGACCGACAAGCAATCAGCCCCAGCATTTT.